This TCR beta chain was identified during a study of blood T cell repertoires in COVID-19. In the study overall: Samples came from the United States, Italy and Spain, spanning acute and convalescent COVID-19. Sample material is recorded as cDNA or gDNA derived from T cells, B-cell-depleted T cells, or PBMCs.

This CDR3 region has 18 residues. Germline V CDR1 and CDR2: MGHRA, YSYEKL. Allocation to cohorts depended on clinical history reported by the participants. In the case of this clone: One end of the junction does not line up with germline, which may come from a read error.

Libraries were prepared by immunoSEQ multiplex PCR; TCRdb keeps only in-frame clonotypes and omits some of them. The sample contains hundreds of thousands of clones, roughly 89% of which appear only once. Sequenced material: PBMCs or T cells enriched from blood (not recorded which). The clonotype originates from a woman in her forties or fifties who had recovered from COVID-19. The J gene is TRBJ1-6, the V gene TRBV4-1; no clear D. Here the CDR3 reads CASSQEAGIGPYNSPLHF. The CDR3 DNA sequence: TGCGCCAGCAGTCAAGAAGCCGGGATCGGCCCCTATAATTCACCCCTCCACTTT.